Following are 4 T cell receptor beta chains from one sample sequenced in a study of relationships among human T cell subsets. The T cell receptor alpha and beta CDR3 regions were amplified from mRNA by semiquantitative ARM-PCR. Exponential amplification used communal superprimers after tagged nested gene-specific primers in ARM-PCR. TCRdb analysed the multiplex PCR reads with MiXCR anew, one entry per CDR3 protein. Of 10,000 to 15,000 distinct CDR3 sequences listed, around 64% are singletons. Bead selections for CD25, CD56 and CD294 left a flow-through collected as Th1 cells. What was sequenced was CD4+ Th1 cells sorted from blood. The receptor source for this set is a man aged 35-49 years in good health.

The chain links TRBV11-1 to TRBJ2-3; TRBD1 aligns across 9 bases. The CDR3 spans 15 residues. The germline gives CDR1 SGHAT, CDR2 FQDESV (reference sequence). After removal of 5 bases from V and 4 bases from J, the junction contained 7 bases not matched to a gene. The CDR3 DNA reads as TGTGCCAGCAGCGTCCGGGACAGGGCCCCAGATACGCAGTATTTT. Its protein is CASSVRDRAPDTQYF.

This rearrangement joins TRBV11-3 to TRBJ2-1; D possibly uses TRBD1 or TRBD2 (7 bases each). Germline V CDR1 and CDR2: SGHNT, YENEEA. The CDR3 is 14 residues long. V shed 4 bases and J shed 4 bases, with 11 bases lying between them. The DNA for the CDR3 is TGTGCCAGCAGCTCCCAGGGGGGGTACAATGAGCAGTTCTTC. Its translation is CASSSQGGYNEQFF. Full variable domain (missing parts from reference TRBV11-3 and TRBJ2-1): EAGVVQSPRYKIIEKKQPVAFWCNPISGHNTLYWYLQNLGQGPELLIRYENEEAVDDSQLPKDRFSAERLKGVDSTLKIQPAELGDSAVYLCASSSQGGYNEQFFGPGTRLTVL.

V usage is TRBV7-8 and J usage is TRBJ2-5, with 7 bases that match TRBD1. Germline CDR1 reads SGHVS; CDR2 reads FQNEAQ. The CDR3 has 17 residues. After removal of 5 bases from V and 2 bases from J, the junction contained 14 bases not matched to a gene. The chain's CDR3 is CASSRGQALVGQETQYF. For the CDR3, the DNA is TGTGCCAGCAGCCGTGGACAGGCGCTGGTCGGGCAAGAGACCCAGTACTTC.

CDR3 in amino acids: CSVGGLEQFF. The CDR3 DNA is TGCAGCGTTGGTGGCCTAGAGCAGTTCTTC. The J gene is TRBJ2-1, the V gene TRBV29-1, with no clear D. Germline V gives CDR1 SQVTM, CDR2 ANQGSEA. The V and J ends lost 4 bases and 10 bases respectively, with 8 bases between them. CDR3 length: 10 amino acids.